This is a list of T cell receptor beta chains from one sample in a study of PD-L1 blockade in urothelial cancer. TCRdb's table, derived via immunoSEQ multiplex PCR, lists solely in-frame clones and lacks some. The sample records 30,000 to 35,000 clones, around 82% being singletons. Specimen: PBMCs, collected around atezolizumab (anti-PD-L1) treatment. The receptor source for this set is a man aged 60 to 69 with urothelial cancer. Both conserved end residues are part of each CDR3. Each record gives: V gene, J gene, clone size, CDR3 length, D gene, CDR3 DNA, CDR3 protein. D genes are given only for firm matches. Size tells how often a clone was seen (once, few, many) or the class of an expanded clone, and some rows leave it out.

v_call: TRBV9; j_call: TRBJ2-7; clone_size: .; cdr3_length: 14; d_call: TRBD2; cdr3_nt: TGTGCCAGCAGCGAGGGACTAGGTTACTACGAGCAGTACTTC; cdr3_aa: CASSEGLGYYEQYF
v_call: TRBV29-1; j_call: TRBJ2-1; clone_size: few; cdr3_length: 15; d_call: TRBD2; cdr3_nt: TGCAGCGTTGTGGGGGAGCGGGAGTCCTACAATGAGCAGTTCTTC; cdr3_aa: CSVVGERESYNEQFF
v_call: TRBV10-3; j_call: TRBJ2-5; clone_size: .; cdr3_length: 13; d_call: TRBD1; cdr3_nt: TGTGCCATCAGCCAGGGACAGGGACAGACCCAGTACTTC; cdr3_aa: CAISQGQGQTQYF
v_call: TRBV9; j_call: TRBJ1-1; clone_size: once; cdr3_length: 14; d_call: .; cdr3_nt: TGTGCCAGCAGCGTAGGTGGAGGGGCGGATGAAGCTTTCTTT; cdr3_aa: CASSVGGGADEAFF
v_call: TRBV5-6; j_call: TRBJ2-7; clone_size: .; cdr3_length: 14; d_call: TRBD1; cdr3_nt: TGTGCCAGCACCCCCGGGACAGGCCTCTACGAGCAGTACTTC; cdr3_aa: CASTPGTGLYEQYF
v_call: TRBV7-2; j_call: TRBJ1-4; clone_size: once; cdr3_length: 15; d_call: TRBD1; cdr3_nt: TGTGCCAGCAGCTTAGCGGCAGGGGGGAATGAAAAACTGTTTTTT; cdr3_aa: CASSLAAGGNEKLFF
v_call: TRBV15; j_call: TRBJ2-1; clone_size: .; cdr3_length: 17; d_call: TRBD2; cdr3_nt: TGTGCCACCAGCAGAGCCCGTTCGGCGGGAGTTAGGGATGAGCAGTTCTTC; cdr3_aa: CATSRARSAGVRDEQFF
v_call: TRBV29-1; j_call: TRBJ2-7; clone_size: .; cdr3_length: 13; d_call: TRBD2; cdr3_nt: TGCAGCGCTTCCCGACAGAGCGGGAACGAGCAGTACTTC; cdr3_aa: CSASRQSGNEQYF
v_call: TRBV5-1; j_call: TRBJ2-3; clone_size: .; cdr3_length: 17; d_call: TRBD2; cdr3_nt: TGCGCCAGCAGCTTGGAGACTAGCGGGAGAGGGACAGATACGCAGTATTTT; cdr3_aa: CASSLETSGRGTDTQYF
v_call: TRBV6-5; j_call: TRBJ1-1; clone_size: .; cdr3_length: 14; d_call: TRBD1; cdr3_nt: TGTGCCAGCAGCGACAGGGGCGGAAACACTGAAGCTTTCTTT; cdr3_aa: CASSDRGGNTEAFF
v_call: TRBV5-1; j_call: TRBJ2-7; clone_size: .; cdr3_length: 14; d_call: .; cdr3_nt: TGCGCCAGCAGCACGACAGGCCCAGCCTACGAGCAGTACTTC; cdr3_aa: CASSTTGPAYEQYF
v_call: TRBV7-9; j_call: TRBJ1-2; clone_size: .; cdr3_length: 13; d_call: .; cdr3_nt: TGTGCCAGCAGCTTAGAGCGGGGTAGTGGCTACACCTTC; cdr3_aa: CASSLERGSGYTF
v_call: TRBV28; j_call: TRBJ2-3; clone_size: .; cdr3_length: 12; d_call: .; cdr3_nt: TGTGCCAGCAGTACCCCCGCCCAGACGCAGTATTTT; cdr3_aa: CASSTPAQTQYF
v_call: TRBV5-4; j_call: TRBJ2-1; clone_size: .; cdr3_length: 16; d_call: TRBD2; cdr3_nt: TGTGCCAGCAGCTTGGCTAGCGGGGTCTCCTACAATGAGCAGTTCTTC; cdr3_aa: CASSLASGVSYNEQFF
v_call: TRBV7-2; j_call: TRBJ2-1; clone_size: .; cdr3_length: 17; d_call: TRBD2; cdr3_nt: TGTGCCAGCAGCTCCTGGACTAGCGGGAACCTCTACAATGAGCAGTTCTTC; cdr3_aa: CASSSWTSGNLYNEQFF